This T cell receptor beta chain was retrieved from a study of cytomegalovirus exposure and HLA in healthy donors. This CDR3 region has 13 residues. CDR1 is MNHEY and CDR2 is SMNVEV in the germline V gene (reference sequence). Trimming removed 5 bases from V and 3 bases from J, with 10 bases in between. The donors, nominally healthy at sampling, likely had unrecorded immune exposures. Note on this clone: Its antigen is not identified.

The PCR was carried out with 60 Vbeta primers and 13 Jbeta primers. Using immunoSEQ multiplex PCR, the repertoire was profiled, and TCRdb retains in-frame clones only, with some absent. The sample has 200,000 to 250,000 clones; around four fifths are singletons. Study-level findings and limits: Sequencing probably produced one cluster of sequence variants that were highly shared.

This receptor was identified in a woman in her fifties or sixties in good health and CMV-seropositive. What was sequenced was PBMCs. This rearrangement joins TRBV27 to TRBJ1-2; D unresolved. Written as DNA, the CDR3 is TGTGCCAGCAGTGCCATCCCGGACTATGGCTACACCTTC. It codes for CASSAIPDYGYTF.